Listed below are T cell receptor beta chains from one sample, sequenced in a study of T cell repertoires in cytomegalovirus infection. The antigens for these receptors are not known. TCRdb redid the calling of the reads with MiXCR, one entry per CDR3 protein. The sample has 65,000 to 85,000 distinct CDR3 sequences; more than 25% are singletons. The input for sequencing was CD8+ T cells from cultured PBMCs, taken from culture after CMV antigen stimulation. Receptors were obtained from a human donor in good health (CMV status not recorded). Some clones in this sample may be carry-over from other donors' samples. CDR3s include the opening cysteine and the closing phenylalanine or tryptophan. A D gene is named only where the DNA matches it firmly. A clone size is listed for some rows: how often the clone was seen (once, few, many), or a class if it is expanded.

TRBJ2-1 few TRBV11-2 TRBD2 TGTGCCAGCAGCTTATTTGGCGGGAGGGCCTTCAATGAGCAGTTCTTC CASSLFGGRAFNEQFF
TRBJ1-6 once TRBV4-3 . TGCGCCAGCAGCCAAGGTCAGGGAGGAGGATCACCCCTCCACTTT CASSQGQGGGSPLHF
TRBJ1-1 few TRBV7-9 . TGTGCCAGCGTTTACGGGCAGAACACTGAAGCTTTCTTT CASVYGQNTEAFF
TRBJ1-5 many TRBV7-9 . TGTGCCAGCAGCGGTGTGGCAGGTGCTAGCAATCAGCCCCAGCATTTT CASSGVAGASNQPQHF
TRBJ2-6 once TRBV7-4 . TGTGCCAGCACCCCCGGGCCAATAGACCCCTCTGGGGCCAACGTCCTGACTTTC CASTPGPIDPSGANVLTF
TRBJ2-6 . TRBV7-9 . TGTGCCAGCAGCTTACCCCCCGAACCTGGGGCCAACGTCCTGACTTTC CASSLPPEPGANVLTF
TRBJ2-5 . TRBV12-3/TRBV12-4 . TGTGCCAGCAGTTTATCCGGCACCCCAGAGACCCAGTACTTC CASSLSGTPETQYF
TRBJ1-2 few TRBV9 . TGTGCCAGCAGCGACAACGGGTACTACACCTTC CASSDNGYYTF
TRBJ2-2 . TRBV27 . TGTGCCAGCAGATTCGGAGGCGGGGAGCTGTTTTTT CASRFGGGELFF
TRBJ2-1 . TRBV2 TRBD1 TGTGCCACCCCACGGACAGGCTCCTACAATGAGCAGTTCTTC CATPRTGSYNEQFF
TRBJ1-1 few TRBV7-9 TRBD1 TGTGCCAGCAGCTTAGCGGTTACAGGGGTGAACACTGAAGCTTTCTTT CASSLAVTGVNTEAFF
TRBJ2-2 . TRBV2 TRBD1 TGTACCAGCAGTGATGGGACAGGGATGAACACCGGGGAGCTGTTTTTT CTSSDGTGMNTGELFF
TRBJ1-6 few TRBV20-1 TRBD1 TGCAGTGCTATGGGGGACAGGGTTTTATCACCCCTCCACTTT CSAMGDRVLSPLHF
TRBJ1-3 . TRBV7-9 . TGTGCCAGCAGCTTACTTACGTCGCCCTCTGGAAACACCATATATTTT CASSLLTSPSGNTIYF
TRBJ2-6 medium-sized TRBV29-1 TRBD1 TGCAGCGTCCTCCAGGACAGGGTTTCTGGGGCCAACGTCCTGACTTTC CSVLQDRVSGANVLTF
TRBJ2-2 few TRBV30 . TGTGCCTGGAGTGTATGGGATTACACCGGGGAGCTGTTTTTT CAWSVWDYTGELFF
TRBJ2-1 few TRBV7-2 . TGTGCCAGCAGCTCGCTAGCGAGCTCCTACAATGAGCAGTTCTTC CASSSLASSYNEQFF
TRBJ2-7 few TRBV6-4 TRBD1 TGTGCCAGCAGTTGGGACAGGGAAACCTACGAGCAGTACTTC CASSWDRETYEQYF
TRBJ1-5 few TRBV2 TRBD1 TGTGCCAGCAGTGTATCCGGGACAGGGGGCAATCAGCCCCAGCATTTT CASSVSGTGGNQPQHF
TRBJ2-2 . TRBV5-5 . TGTGCCAGCAGCTTGGTGGGACAAAACACCGGGGAGCTGTTTTTT CASSLVGQNTGELFF
TRBJ1-3 . TRBV11-2 . TGTGCCAGCAGCTTATTCCAGAGGAGGGGAAACACCATATATTTT CASSLFQRRGNTIYF
TRBJ2-7 few TRBV18 TRBD1 TGTGCCAGCTCACCAACGGGACAGGGGGTTTACGAGCAGTACTTC CASSPTGQGVYEQYF
TRBJ2-5 few TRBV19 TRBD2 TGTGCCAGTAGTATCTGGACTAGCGGACTACAAGAGACCCAGTACTTC CASSIWTSGLQETQYF
TRBJ1-1 . TRBV5-5 . TGTGCCAGCAGCTGGACGGTGAACACTGAAGCTTTCTTT CASSWTVNTEAFF
TRBJ2-7 medium-sized TRBV7-2 . TGTGCCAGCAGCTTAGTGTTGAGAGACGAGCAGTACTTC CASSLVLRDEQYF
TRBJ1-1 . TRBV4-3 . TGCGCCAGCAGCCAAGATTCCGGCACTGACTCTGAAGCTTTCTTT CASSQDSGTDSEAFF
TRBJ2-1 . TRBV4-1 TRBD2 TGCGCCAGCAGCCAAGAGGGTCTAGCGGCATCCTACAATGAGCAGTTCTTC CASSQEGLAASYNEQFF
TRBJ2-5 many TRBV18 . TGTGCCAGCTCACCTTCAACAGGACTTAATCAAGAGACCCAGTACTTC CASSPSTGLNQETQYF
TRBJ1-4 . TRBV9 TRBD1 TGTGCCAGCAGCTTATCCGGGACAGGAGCTAATGAAAACCTGTTTTTT CASSLSGTGANENLFF
TRBJ2-7 few TRBV12-3/TRBV12-4 . TGTGCCAGCAGTCCTCCCCAAGACGAGCAGTACTTC CASSPPQDEQYF
TRBJ1-2 few TRBV9 . TGTGCCAGCAGCCCCCGCGGGTGGGCCTATGGCTACACCTTC CASSPRGWAYGYTF
TRBJ2-4 . TRBV28 TRBD2 TGTGCCAGCAGTTTTGCTAGCGGGGGGCTAAGCCAAAAAAACATTCAGTACTTC CASSFASGGLSQKNIQYF
TRBJ2-5 few TRBV4-3 . TGCGCCAGCAGCCAAGATTCGGGTTTGGAGACCCAGTACTTC CASSQDSGLETQYF
TRBJ2-7 . TRBV29-1 . TGCAGCGTTGTCCACACGTCCTCCTACGAGCAGTACTTC CSVVHTSSYEQYF
TRBJ1-1 many TRBV6-2/TRBV6-3 . TGTGCCAGCAGTTCCGGGACTTACACTGAAGCTTTCTTT CASSSGTYTEAFF
TRBJ1-1 . TRBV28 TRBD1 TGTGCCAGATCACAGGGGGATCGGACTGAAGCTTTCTTT CARSQGDRTEAFF
TRBJ1-1 many TRBV30 . TGTGCCTGGGAGGGGCTGATGAACACTGAAGCTTTCTTT CAWEGLMNTEAFF
TRBJ2-1 few TRBV12-5 . TGTGCTAGTGGTTTGGTGACATCTGTAAGCTCCTACAATGAGCAGTTCTTC CASGLVTSVSSYNEQFF
TRBJ1-4 . TRBV7-9 . TGTGCCAGCAGAAACGGAATCGCAACTAATGAAAAACTGTTTTTT CASRNGIATNEKLFF
TRBJ1-1 . TRBV9 . TGTGCCAGCAGCCCAGAGGAGGGTCGGGGGACTGAAGCTTTCTTT CASSPEEGRGTEAFF
TRBJ2-1 . TRBV6-5 TRBD2 TGTGCCAGCAGATCACTAGCGGGAGGGGATGAGCAGTTCTTC CASRSLAGGDEQFF
TRBJ2-7 many TRBV25-1 TRBD1 TGTGCCAGCAGTGAATACGAGGCGCGACAGGGGACGTTCGAGCAGTACTTC CASSEYEARQGTFEQYF
TRBJ2-2 . TRBV7-6 . TGTGCCAGCAGCTTAACATGGGGGGCGGACACCGGGGAGCTGTTTTTT CASSLTWGADTGELFF
TRBJ2-5 many TRBV6-1 TRBD2 TGTGCCAGCAGTGAACGGCGGCGGGAGGGCCGGTCGGAGACCCAGTACTTC CASSERRREGRSETQYF
TRBJ1-5 . TRBV29-1 TRBD1 TGCAGCGTGGGGGGGGACAGTAGCAATCAGCCCCAGCATTTT CSVGGDSSNQPQHF
TRBJ2-5 . TRBV12-5 . TGTGCTAGTGGCTTTAGCGGCCAAGAGACCCAGTACTTC CASGFSGQETQYF
TRBJ1-1 few TRBV5-5 TRBD1 TGTGCCAGCAGCTCCAGATCAGGGGGCACTGAAGCTTTCTTT CASSSRSGGTEAFF
TRBJ2-1 few TRBV27 . TGTGCCAGCAGTTTGAGTGGACCGCTATACAATGAGCAGTTCTTC CASSLSGPLYNEQFF
TRBJ1-1 . TRBV6-5 . TGTGCCAGCAGTTACGCCTGGGGGGGGTACACTGAAGCTTTCTTT CASSYAWGGYTEAFF
TRBJ2-7 . TRBV6-2/TRBV6-3 . TGTGCCAGCAGTCCCTCCTCCGGGCCTAAGGCCTACGAGCAGTACTTC CASSPSSGPKAYEQYF